These 19 T cell receptor beta chains share one sample of origin, sequenced in a study of control samples from healthy donors and cancer patients. Repertoires were generated with immunoSEQ multiplex PCR, while TCRdb's copy carries only in-frame clones and drops some. This table holds about 170,000 clones, 90% to 95% found once. The sequenced sample was blood. The receptor source for this set is a woman aged 25 to 39 in good health.

The V and J genes are TRBV28 and TRBJ1-2; tentatively, D is TRBD1 (6 bases). V was cut by 2 bases and J by 4 bases, with 8 bases left in between. Germline lookup yields CDR1 MDHEN and CDR2 SYDVKM. The CDR3 length is 13 residues. The CDR3 protein is CASSLTGIYGYTF. In nucleotides, the CDR3 is TGTGCCAGCAGTTTAACAGGGATCTATGGCTACACCTTC.

This clone was counted only a few times. The chain couples TRBV7-5 to TRBJ1-2. TRBV7-5 is an annotated pseudogene. The CDR3 totals 12 residues. The CDR3 loop reads CARSLGGNGYTF. In DNA, the CDR3 is TGTGCCAGAAGCTTAGGGGGGAATGGCTACACCTTC.

The rearrangement joins TRBV7-3 to TRBJ1-6; a weak D match, TRBD1 (6 bases). V was pared by 1 base and J by 8 bases, with 12 bases between. From germline, CDR1 is SGHTA and CDR2 FQGTGA. The CDR3 has 15 residues. The CDR3, as DNA: TGTGCCAGCAGCTTAAGGCCACAGGGCGATTCACCCCTCCACTTT. Protein product: CASSLRPQGDSPLHF.

V is TRBV5-1 and J is TRBJ1-2, with D maybe TRBD1 (5 bases). Germline lookup yields CDR1 SGHRS and CDR2 YFSETQ. This CDR3 is built from 15 residues. V dropped 6 bases and J dropped 4 bases, with 19 bases sitting between them. CDR3 loop: CASKSGAGVTYGYTF. The CDR3 DNA reads TGCGCCAGCAAATCCGGGGCAGGTGTTACCTATGGCTACACCTTC. Variable domain in full (rest from reference TRBV5-1 and TRBJ1-2): KAGVTQTPRYLIKTRGQQVTLSCSPISGHRSVSWYQQTPGQGLQFLFEYFSETQRNKGNFPGRFSGRQFSNSRSEMNVSTLELGDSALYLCASKSGAGVTYGYTFGSGTRLTVV.

This sequence joins TRBV5-6 and TRBJ1-5; D uncertain. CDR1 and CDR2 from the germline V gene are SGHDT and YYEEEE. The CDR3 has 13 residues. V lost 0 bases and J lost 6, with 7 bases in between. The CDR3 nucleotides are TGTGCCAGCAGCTTGGCGGGAGTTCAGCCCCAGCATTTT. It yields the protein CASSLAGVQPQHF.

The gene calls are TRBV20-1 and TRBJ1-2; D is uncertain. The CDR3 runs to 11 residues. V was clipped by 3 bases and J by 4 bases, with 6 bases between them. In germline, CDR1 is DFQATT, CDR2 SNEGSKA (reference sequence). CDR3 sequence reads: CSASKGYGYTF. The CDR3 DNA sequence: TGCAGTGCTAGTAAGGGCTATGGCTACACCTTC.

This chain joins TRBV7-6 and TRBJ2-7, with TRBD1 identical over 9 bases. Per the germline V gene, CDR1 is SGHVS and CDR2 is FNYEAQ. The V segment lost 5 bases and the J segment 9 bases; nucleotides outside the gene matches: 5. This CDR3 has 12 amino acids. The CDR3 region has the DNA TGTGCCAGCAGCCCGGGACAGGGCGGGCAGTACTTC. Protein product: CASSPGQGGQYF.

V gene TRBV19 combines with J gene TRBJ2-5, with D perhaps matching TRBD1 (5 bases). V was clipped by 4 bases and J by 1 base, with 10 bases between them. Germline values: CDR1 LNHDA, CDR2 SQIVND (reference sequence). The CDR3 consists of 14 residues. CDR3 bases: TGTGCCAGTAGTACCTTCCAGGGCCAAGAGACCCAGTACTTC. Translating gives CASSTFQGQETQYF.

This clone came up once. The V gene is TRBV5-1, the J gene TRBJ1-2; 9 bases are shared with TRBD1. The CDR3 covers 17 residues. Germline loops: CDR1 SGHRS, CDR2 YFSETQ. After removal of 5 bases from V and 0 bases from J, the junction contained 11 bases not matched to a gene. The CDR3 reads CASRTGGPLSPNYGYTF. The CDR3 DNA is TGCGCCAGCAGAACAGGGGGCCCACTCTCCCCTAACTATGGCTACACCTTC.

This rearrangement joins TRBV4-1 to TRBJ2-5, with 8 nucleotides matching TRBD2. The CDR3 totals 14 residues. V dropped 4 bases and J dropped 5; count of bases not matched to a gene: 6. Per germline, CDR1 MGHRA and CDR2 YSYEKL. For the CDR3, the DNA is TGCGCCAGCAGCCCCGGGAGGGCGGGGGAGACCCAGTACTTC. Translating it yields CASSPGRAGETQYF.

V and J are TRBV5-1 and TRBJ2-1; D uncertain. This CDR3 is built from 12 residues. CDR1 SGHRS and CDR2 YFSETQ come from the germline V gene. Trimming shortened V by 2 bases and J by 6 bases, and 6 bases separated the two germline ends. CDR3 amino acids: CASSLTFNEQFF. The CDR3 DNA reads as TGCGCCAGCAGCTTAACTTTCAATGAGCAGTTCTTC.

V gene TRBV7-2 combines with J gene TRBJ1-5; TRBD1 matches 8 bases. Germline V gene lookup returns CDR1 SGHTA and CDR2 FQGNSA. The CDR3 length is 14 residues. V was clipped by 4 bases and J by 7 bases; unmatched bases: 6. The DNA of the CDR3 is TGTGCCAGCAGCTCGGGACAGGCGGAGCAGCCCCAGCATTTT. Its translation is CASSSGQAEQPQHF.

CDR3 protein: CASSRDGQPQHF. The CDR3 coding sequence is TGTGCCAGCAGCCGAGACGGTCAGCCCCAGCATTTT. V usage is TRBV7-2 and J usage is TRBJ1-5; D not certain. Trimming stripped 5 bases from V and 6 bases from J, with 8 bases between. The CDR3 loop spans 12 amino acids. Germline values: CDR1 SGHTA, CDR2 FQGNSA.

By share, this clone ranks as medium-sized. The V call is TRBV18, the J call TRBJ1-2; 9 nucleotides agree with TRBD1. CDR3 length: 14 amino acids. The V gene's germline CDR1 is KGHSH and CDR2 LQKENI. Losses at the gene ends were 0 bases for V and 7 bases for J; bases not matched to a gene: 3. The CDR3: CASSPPDRGGGYTF. CDR3 coding DNA: TGTGCCAGCTCACCACCGGACAGGGGTGGTGGCTACACCTTC. The full variable domain, in which reference TRBV18 and TRBJ1-2 provide the parts outside the CDR3, is NAGVMQNPRHLVRRRGQEARLRCSPMKGHSHVYWYRQLPEEGLKFMVYLQKENIIDESGMPKERFSAEFPKEGPSILRIQQVVRGDSAAYFCASSPPDRGGGYTFGSGTRLTVV.

The J gene is TRBJ2-5, the V gene TRBV7-6, with 7 bases fitting TRBD1. Germline V CDR1 and CDR2: SGHVS, FNYEAQ. The CDR3 covers 15 residues. After removal of 0 bases from V and 0 bases from J, the junction contained 1 base not matched to a gene. The CDR3 reads CASSLARGNQETQYF. The CDR3 bases are TGTGCCAGCAGCTTAGCCAGGGGGAACCAAGAGACCCAGTACTTC.

This rearrangement joins TRBV6-5 to TRBJ1-1; weak D call: TRBD1 (6 bases). The CDR3 has 14 amino acids. V lost 9 bases, J lost 5 bases, and 19 bases lay in between. The germline gives CDR1 MNHEY, CDR2 SVGAGI. CDR3 loop: CASRRRGRKTEAFF. CDR3 DNA sequence: TGTGCCAGTAGACGGCGGGGGCGAAAGACTGAAGCTTTCTTT.

This clone was detected once. The chain has TRBV18 and TRBJ1-5; D is unresolved. V dropped 3 bases and J dropped 2 bases, with 5 bases sitting between them. Germline loops: CDR1 KGHSH, CDR2 LQKENI. This CDR3 is built from 13 residues. CDR3 sequence: CASSPWGNQPQHF. The CDR3 DNA sequence: TGTGCCAGCTCACCGTGGGGCAATCAGCCCCAGCATTTT.

This chain uses TRBV19 with TRBJ2-1; TRBD2 matches 9 bases. The CDR3 contains 14 residues. The J segment lost 6 bases and the V segment lost 3 bases, leaving 3 bases of the junction unmatched. CDR1 LNHDA and CDR2 SQIVND come from the germline V gene (reference sequence). The CDR3 here is CASSILAGVNEQFF. In DNA form, the CDR3 reads TGTGCCAGTAGTATTTTAGCGGGAGTCAATGAGCAGTTCTTC.

Only one count was recorded for this clone. The CDR3, as DNA: TGTGCCAGCAGTTTGACCGGACGCTCTGGAAACACCATATATTTT. Protein sequence: CASSLTGRSGNTIYF. V gene TRBV27 combines with J gene TRBJ1-3; D is uncertain. Deletions cut 3 bases from V and 0 bases from J, with 9 bases between. This CDR3 comprises 15 residues. Germline V gene data show CDR1 as MNHEY and CDR2 as SMNVEV (reference sequence).